This T cell receptor beta chain was obtained from a study of cytomegalovirus exposure and HLA in healthy donors. V lost 4 bases and J lost 3, with 12 bases in between. From germline, CDR1 is SNHLY and CDR2 FYNNEI. This CDR3 region has 14 residues. Primers included in the PCR were 60 Vbeta and 13 Jbeta primers. Using immunoSEQ multiplex PCR, the repertoire was profiled, and TCRdb retains in-frame clones only, with some absent. In total, the table holds 100,000 to 150,000 clones. The source of this sequence is a man aged 25 to 40 in good health and CMV-seronegative. Sequenced input: PBMCs. This chain uses TRBV2 with TRBJ1-1, with D maybe TRBD1 (6 bases). The CDR3 region is CASSVIGGDTEAFF. CDR3 DNA sequence: TGTGCCAGCAGTGTCATAGGGGGGGACACTGAAGCTTTCTTT. The full variable domain, rest sourced from reference TRBV2 and TRBJ1-1, is EPEVTQTPSHQVTQMGQEVILRCVPISNHLYFYWYRQILGQKVEFLVSFYNNEISEKSEIFDDQFSVERPDGSNFTLKIRSTKLEDSAMYFCASSVIGGDTEAFFGQGTRLTVV.